This TCR beta chain was captured by sequencing in a study of identical twins. The CDR3 contains 12 residues. The V gene's germline CDR1 is DFQATT and CDR2 SNEGSKA (reference sequence). V was clipped by 5 bases and J by 12 bases, with 19 bases between them. One entry per CDR3 protein, called by TCRdb with MiXCR from the 5' RACE reads. The repertoire consists of hundreds of thousands of distinct CDR3 sequences, with around 6.9% occurring once and the leading ten covering 1.9%. Study outcomes and limitations: Abundant beta clonotypes from cord blood had fewer insertions, unlike memory repertoires, which showed none. For monozygotic twins, models underestimated out-of-frame TCR alpha sharing.

This clonotype has more than one count but fewer than ten. Its antigen remains unknown. These sequences were also reported in another study, on yellow fever vaccine responses in identical twins. As that report states: Twins reportedly mounted vaccine T cell responses that seemed partly convergent, partly personalized.

The chain joins TRBV20-1 to TRBJ1-1, with D tentatively TRBD1 (6 bases). The receptor's source is a young woman in good health. The sample consisted of memory (CD45RO+) T cells sorted from blood. CDR3 loop: CSAYKGGLGSFF. CDR3 bases: TGCAGTGCTTATAAGGGGGGGCTGGGGTCTTTCTTT.